The 20 T cell receptor beta chains listed next were all sequenced from one sample in a study of CD8 T cells in ankylosing spondylitis. Each CDR3 protein gets one entry after TCRdb re-called the 5' RACE reads with MiXCR. In the table there are some 26,000 distinct CDR3 sequences, around 17% of which are singletons. The specimen was blood. These receptors all stem from a male donor with ankylosing spondylitis or in good health (not recorded which).

The gene calls are TRBV7-2 and TRBJ2-7, with D perhaps matching TRBD1 (5 bases). This CDR3 region has 15 residues. V lost 6 bases, J lost 3 bases, and 18 bases lay in between. Germline V gives CDR1 SGHTA, CDR2 FQGNSA. CDR3 sequence reads: CASRPDSQFNYEQYF. The DNA of the CDR3 is TGTGCCAGCAGACCCGACAGCCAATTCAACTACGAGCAGTACTTC.

This clonotype was observed at least ten times. The V call is TRBV5-1, the J call TRBJ2-1, with TRBD2 matching 13 bases. The V segment lost 4 bases and the J segment 8 bases; nucleotides outside the gene matches: 6. The CDR3 sequence is 15 residues long. Looked up from germline, CDR1 is SGHRS and CDR2 is YFSETQ. The CDR3 nucleotides read TGCGCCAGCAGCCAGGGACTAGCGGGAATCGATGAGCAGTTCTTC. As protein: CASSQGLAGIDEQFF.

In its sample, this clonotype was seen many times. This chain uses TRBV29-1 with TRBJ1-2; D is perhaps TRBD1 (6 bases). CDR1 is SQVTM, CDR2 ANQGSEA, per germline. The V and J ends lost 7 bases and 4 bases respectively, with 22 bases between them. This CDR3 is 15 amino acids long. The CDR3 sequence is CSAPSSGGRFYGYTF. The CDR3 region has the DNA TGCAGCGCCCCGTCCTCGGGGGGGCGATTCTATGGCTACACCTTC.

This clonotype was counted at least ten times. The gene calls are TRBV4-2 and TRBJ2-1; 8 bases line up with TRBD2. The CDR3 length is 15 residues. CDR1 LGHNA and CDR2 YNFKEQ come from the germline V gene. J gave up 6 bases and V 2 bases, and 6 bases lay outside the gene matches. The CDR3 bases are TGTGCCAGCAGCCAAAGCGGGGGAGGCTCCAATGAGCAGTTCTTC. Translated: CASSQSGGGSNEQFF.

This clonotype was seen only a few times. This chain joins TRBV6-2 or TRBV6-3 and TRBJ1-5; D gene ambiguous. Trimming left V 6 bases short and J 3 bases short, with 15 bases between. CDR1 is MNHEY and CDR2 is SVGEGT in the germline V gene. This CDR3 is built from 15 residues. The CDR3: CASSKGRQNNQPQHF. For the CDR3, the DNA is TGTGCCAGCAGCAAAGGTCGGCAGAACAATCAGCCCCAGCATTTT.

This clonotype came up a few times. The J gene is TRBJ1-4, the V gene TRBV20-1, with a possible D match to TRBD1 (6 bases). This CDR3 has 16 residues. V dropped 5 bases and J dropped 4 bases, with 20 bases sitting between them. The germline V gene encodes CDR1 DFQATT and CDR2 SNEGSKA (reference sequence). The CDR3 is CSAPGVGGFDNEKLFF. The CDR3 DNA reads TGCAGTGCTCCAGGGGTCGGGGGATTTGATAATGAAAAACTGTTTTTT.

This clonotype was detected many times. The rearrangement joins TRBV5-1 to TRBJ1-1, with 8 bases lining up with TRBD1. This CDR3 spans 15 amino acids. J gave up 5 bases and V 4 bases, and 10 bases lay outside the gene matches. Germline V CDR1 and CDR2: SGHRS, YFSETQ. The CDR3 nucleotides read TGCGCCAGCAGCGCTTCCAGGGGGCTTGGTACTGAAGCTTTCTTT. It codes for CASSASRGLGTEAFF. The full variable domain, in which reference TRBV5-1 and TRBJ1-1 provide the parts outside the CDR3, is KAGVTQTPRYLIKTRGQQVTLSCSPISGHRSVSWYQQTPGQGLQFLFEYFSETQRNKGNFPGRFSGRQFSNSRSEMNVSTLELGDSALYLCASSASRGLGTEAFFGQGTRLTVV.

This clonotype was recorded many times. This chain connects TRBV20-1 to TRBJ2-5, with D hard to call. Germline-derived CDR1 and CDR2 are DFQATT and SNEGSKA (reference sequence). The CDR3 is 12 residues long. The germline V and J ends were trimmed by 3 bases and 5 bases, with 10 bases remaining between them. CDR3 region: CSASLMRETQYF. The CDR3 DNA is TGCAGTGCTAGTTTGATGCGCGAGACCCAGTACTTC.

This clonotype was recorded a few times. The chain couples TRBV7-2 to TRBJ2-7; a possible D gene is TRBD1 (5 bases). Germline V lookup: CDR1 SGHTA, CDR2 FQGNSA. The CDR3 extends over 13 amino acids. V was shortened by 5 bases and J by 4 bases, with 12 bases between the two germline ends. CDR3 in DNA: TGTGCCAGCAGCGGTGGGGCGCGGTACGAGCAGTACGTC. It is translated as CASSGGARYEQYV.

This clonotype has more than one count but fewer than ten. The chain uses TRBV7-6 and TRBJ2-3, with D possibly TRBD2 on 6 matching bases. This CDR3 has 15 residues. The germline CDR1 and CDR2 sequences are SGHVS and FNYEAQ. With 1 base removed from V and 5 bases from J, the gap between germline ends came to 13 bases. CDR3 sequence reads: CASSLEGLGGDTQYF. Written as DNA, the CDR3 is TGTGCCAGCAGCTTAGAAGGATTGGGGGGAGATACGCAGTATTTT.

This clonotype was found many times. The V gene is TRBV7-9, the J gene TRBJ2-1; tentatively, D is TRBD1 (6 bases). The CDR3 is 17 amino acids. The germline V and J ends were trimmed by 7 bases and 0 bases, with 19 bases remaining between them. Germline V CDR1 and CDR2: SEHNR, FQNEAQ (reference sequence). The CDR3 here is CASTSLKQGSSYNEQFF. Written as DNA, the CDR3 is TGTGCCAGCACCTCCCTCAAACAGGGCAGCTCCTACAATGAGCAGTTCTTC.

The genes are TRBV5-5 and TRBJ2-5; D is ambiguous. V was trimmed by 3 bases and J by 2 bases, leaving 5 bases between them. Germline CDR1 is SGHKS and CDR2 is YYEKEE (reference sequence). The CDR3 runs to 12 residues. The CDR3, as DNA: TGTGCCAGCAGCTGGGCTCAAGAGACCCAGTACTTC. This encodes CASSWAQETQYF.

This clonotype has ten or more counts. V and J are TRBV5-1 and TRBJ2-1, with 9 bases matching TRBD1. The CDR3 is 13 amino acids. The V gene end was trimmed by 4 bases and the J gene end by 10 bases; junction bases not matched to a gene: 6. The V gene's germline CDR1 is SGHRS and CDR2 YFSETQ. CDR3 residues: CASSIDRGGEQFF. DNA of the CDR3: TGCGCCAGCAGCATCGACAGGGGGGGAGAGCAGTTCTTC.

The chain has TRBV7-2 and TRBJ2-2, with a weak D call TRBD2 (5 bases). The V gene lost 6 bases and the J gene lost 3 bases, with 14 bases spanning the gap. Germline-derived CDR1 and CDR2 are SGHTA and FQGNSA. The CDR3 has 15 amino acids. CDR3 DNA sequence: TGTGCCAGCAGGAGCGGCAGTTACGACACCGGGGAGCTGTTTTTT. Encoded protein: CASRSGSYDTGELFF.

The rearrangement uses TRBV7-2 and TRBJ2-5; D is undetermined. CDR3 length: 12 residues. The V and J ends lost 1 base and 4 bases respectively, with 4 bases between them. Germline lookup yields CDR1 SGHTA and CDR2 FQGNSA. The CDR3 spells CASSLVGETQYF. CDR3 nucleotides: TGTGCCAGCAGCTTAGTTGGAGAGACCCAGTACTTC.

This clonotype was observed at least ten times. The chain employs TRBV29-1 and TRBJ1-1; D is perhaps TRBD1 (5 bases). The germline CDR1 and CDR2 sequences are SQVTM and ANQGSEA. V lost 6 bases, J lost 3 bases, and 14 bases lay in between. This CDR3 is built from 13 residues. The DNA for the CDR3 is TGCAGCGTGGCAGTTGGGGGGGACACTGAAGCTTTCTTT. Its translation: CSVAVGGDTEAFF.

The CDR3 sequence is CSASGTSGGAGSTGELFF. CDR3 coding DNA: TGCAGCGCCTCGGGGACTAGCGGGGGGGCCGGGAGCACCGGGGAGCTGTTTTTT. This chain connects TRBV29-1 to TRBJ2-2; 16 bases are a match to TRBD2. V was clipped by 7 bases and J by 4 bases; unmatched bases: 12. The CDR3 has 18 amino acids. The germline V gene has CDR1 SQVTM and CDR2 ANQGSEA.

This clonotype was seen a handful of times. The chain couples TRBV29-1 to TRBJ2-4, with D perhaps TRBD1 (6 bases). Trimming removed 7 bases at V and 0 bases at J, with 10 bases between. The CDR3 consists of 13 residues. Germline V gene sequence: CDR1 SQVTM, CDR2 ANQGSEA. This CDR3 reads CSAGTLAKNIQYF. In DNA, the CDR3 is TGCAGCGCTGGGACATTAGCCAAAAACATTCAGTACTTC.

Only a few counts were recorded for this clonotype. This chain links TRBV7-2 with TRBJ2-2; no definite D call. V was shortened by 1 base and J by 2 bases, with 8 bases between the two germline ends. CDR1 is SGHTA and CDR2 is FQGNSA in the germline V gene. This CDR3 region has 15 residues. The CDR3 loop reads CASSLGHVNTGELFF. The CDR3, as DNA: TGTGCCAGCAGCTTAGGGCACGTTAACACCGGGGAGCTGTTTTTT.

This clonotype was observed at least ten times. The chain is built from TRBV20-1 and TRBJ2-3; possibly TRBD1 or TRBD2 for D (5 bases each). From germline, CDR1 is DFQATT and CDR2 SNEGSKA (reference sequence). This CDR3 contains 16 residues. V was clipped by 7 bases and J by 0 bases, with 20 bases between them. CDR3 nucleotide sequence: TGCAGTGTCCCCGGGACGGTTATATCTAGCACAGATACGCAGTATTTT. Translated, it gives CSVPGTVISSTDTQYF.